One and the same sample provided the 24 T cell receptor beta chains below, sequenced in a study of T cell repertoires in cytomegalovirus infection. TCRdb passed the reads through MiXCR, listing each CDR3 protein once. Among hundreds of thousands of distinct CDR3 sequences, 20% to 25% were seen once, and the ten largest hold 7.5% to 9%. Sequences were obtained from CD8+ T cells from PBMCs. All receptors come from a human donor in good health (CMV status not recorded). Some clones in this sample may be carry-over from other donors' samples.

This clonotype has a handful of counts. V and J are TRBV19 and TRBJ2-3; a possible D gene is TRBD1 (6 bases). The V gene's germline CDR1 is LNHDA and CDR2 SQIVND (reference sequence). V dropped 4 bases and J dropped 4 bases, with 15 bases sitting between them. The CDR3 runs 15 residues. The DNA of the CDR3 is TGTGCCAGTAGTACACAGGGATGGATCGCAGATACGCAGTATTTT. Amino acid sequence: CASSTQGWIADTQYF. The complete variable domain, with remaining parts taken from reference TRBV19 and TRBJ2-3, reads DGGITQSPKYLFRKEGQNVTLSCEQNLNHDAMYWYRQDPGQGLRLIYYSQIVNDFQKGDIAEGYSVSREKKESFPLTVTSAQKNPTAFYLCASSTQGWIADTQYFGPGTRLTVL.

The V call is TRBV27, the J call TRBJ2-5; TRBD2 aligns across 7 bases. V lost 3 bases and J lost 1; bases outside the gene matches: 5. CDR3 length equals 15 residues. Germline V gene lookup returns CDR1 MNHEY and CDR2 SMNVEV (reference sequence). Written as DNA, the CDR3 is TGTGCCAGCAGTTTTCTAGCGGCCTCCCAAGAGACCCAGTACTTC. It yields the protein CASSFLAASQETQYF.

In this sample, this clonotype turned up a few times. The chain employs TRBV20-1 and TRBJ1-1, with D unclear. Germline CDR1 is DFQATT and CDR2 is SNEGSKA (reference sequence). The CDR3 totals 13 residues. With 3 bases removed from V and 6 bases from J, the gap between germline ends came to 14 bases. The chain's CDR3 is CSASQGTQAEAFF. CDR3 DNA sequence: TGCAGTGCTAGCCAAGGTACGCAGGCTGAAGCTTTCTTT.

At least ten counts were recorded for this clonotype. The J gene is TRBJ2-3, the V gene TRBV7-8; unclear D gene. The germline gives CDR1 SGHVS, CDR2 FQNEAQ. V lost 4 bases to trimming and J lost 3 bases, with 11 bases between them. The CDR3 sequence is 14 residues long. CDR3 loop: CASSSDPSTDTQYF. As DNA, the CDR3 is TGTGCCAGCAGCTCCGACCCGAGTACAGATACGCAGTATTTT.

This clonotype has ten or more counts. CDR3 region: CASSSPFTDEAFF. CDR3 in DNA: TGTGCCAGCAGCTCCCCCTTCACGGATGAAGCTTTCTTT. The genes are TRBV7-2 and TRBJ1-1, with D uncertain. The CDR3 runs to 13 residues. Germline values: CDR1 SGHTA, CDR2 FQGNSA. Deletions cut 4 bases from V and 7 bases from J, with 13 bases between.

This chain connects TRBV2 to TRBJ2-1; possible D gene TRBD1, 5 bases. Germline-derived CDR1 and CDR2 are SNHLY and FYNNEI. The CDR3 length is 15 residues. Trimming took 4 bases from V and 2 from J, leaving 12 bases between them. This chain's CDR3 is CASSGQFETYNEQFF. The CDR3 DNA reads as TGTGCCAGCAGTGGACAGTTCGAAACCTACAATGAGCAGTTCTTC.

About this clonotype: This clone may be a read error of a much larger clone one base away. The chain carries TRBV7-2 and TRBJ1-1; 7 bases are a match to TRBD1. This CDR3 is built from 17 residues. CDR1 SGHTA and CDR2 FQGNSA come from the germline V gene. For the CDR3, the DNA is TGTGTCAGCAGCCAAACCCCAGACAGGGACGCTATCGGGGTAGCTTTCTTT. Residues: CVSSQTPDRDAIGVAFF. The whole variable domain, filled in from reference TRBV7-2 and TRBJ1-1, reads GAGVSQSPSNKVTEKGKDVELRCDPISGHTALYWYRQSLGQGLEFLIYFQGNSAPDKSGLPSDRFSAERTGGSVSTLTIQRTQQEDSAVYLCVSSQTPDRDAIGVAFFGQGTRLTVV.

Many counts were recorded for this clonotype. This chain joins TRBV7-8 and TRBJ1-3; D not certain. Germline V gives CDR1 SGHVS, CDR2 FQNEAQ. Trimming pared 1 base from V and 3 bases from J, leaving 13 bases between. CDR3 length: 16 residues. CDR3 sequence (DNA): TGTGCCAGCAGCTTAGATCCGGGATCGAATGGAAACACCATATATTTT. It specifies CASSLDPGSNGNTIYF. Full variable domain (rest looked up from reference TRBV7-8 and TRBJ1-3): GAGVSQSPRYKVAKRGQDVALRCDPISGHVSLFWYQQALGQGPEFLTYFQNEAQLDKSGLPSDRFFAERPEGSVSTLKIQRTQQEDSAVYLCASSLDPGSNGNTIYFGEGSWLTVV.

In this sample, this clonotype turned up a few times. The chain couples TRBV12-3 or TRBV12-4 to TRBJ2-6; either TRBD1 or TRBD2 may supply D (5 bases each). This CDR3 spans 14 amino acids. V lost 8 bases and J lost 0, with 8 bases in between. Here the CDR3 reads CASSGRSGANVLTF. CDR3 DNA: TGTGCCAGCTCGGGGCGCTCTGGGGCCAACGTCCTGACTTTC.

V usage is TRBV6-2 or TRBV6-3 and J usage is TRBJ2-3, with TRBD1 as a possible D gene (6 bases). Germline CDR1 reads MNHEY; CDR2 reads SVGEGT. This CDR3 comprises 14 residues. V was pared by 0 bases and J by 9 bases, with 13 bases between. In DNA, the CDR3 is TGTGCCAGCAGTTACTCGGGGGCCCCCGCGACGCAGTATTTT. Amino acid sequence: CASSYSGAPATQYF.

On this clonotype itself: A much larger clone lies a single base off, so this may be a read error. This chain links TRBV6-2 or TRBV6-3 with TRBJ2-1; D remains unclear. Germline assignment: CDR1 MNHEY and CDR2 SVGEGT. The CDR3 is 15 amino acids. The chain's CDR3 is CVSEGSPGTYNEQFF. The DNA for the CDR3 is TGTGTCAGCGAAGGTTCCCCGGGTACCTACAATGAGCAGTTCTTC.

This rearrangement joins TRBV7-3 to TRBJ2-1, with 10 bases matching TRBD2. Germline trimming cut 5 bases from V and 8 bases from J; bases unmatched to any gene: 12. Per germline, CDR1 SGHTA and CDR2 FQGTGA. This CDR3 is built from 16 residues. The CDR3 region is CASSPELAGARDEQFF. CDR3 DNA sequence: TGTGCCAGCAGCCCGGAGCTAGCGGGGGCCCGGGATGAGCAGTTCTTC.

This clonotype has ten or more counts. The chain carries TRBV7-3 and TRBJ1-1, with unresolved D. CDR1 and CDR2 from the germline V gene are SGHTA and FQGTGA. V was trimmed by 4 bases and J by 0 bases, leaving 6 bases between them. The CDR3 has 13 amino acids. CDR3 protein: CASSSRMNTEAFF. Written as DNA, the CDR3 is TGTGCCAGCAGCTCCCGCATGAACACTGAAGCTTTCTTT.

In this sample, this clonotype turned up once. The rearrangement joins TRBV3-1 to TRBJ2-1; 7 bases are a match to TRBD2. This CDR3 has 17 amino acids. V was clipped by 2 bases and J by 2 bases; unmatched bases: 9. Germline CDR1 and CDR2: LGHDT and YNNKEL (reference sequence). This CDR3 reads CASSQPPPSGTYNEQFF. DNA for the CDR3: TGTGCCAGCAGCCAACCGCCTCCTAGCGGAACCTACAATGAGCAGTTCTTC.

This clonotype was observed a handful of times. The gene calls are TRBV28 and TRBJ2-5; 7 nucleotides match TRBD2. The CDR3 has 15 residues. V lost 6 bases, J lost 5 bases, and 12 bases stayed unmatched. Germline lookup yields CDR1 MDHEN and CDR2 SYDVKM. CDR3 sequence reads: CASSQIGLEGETQYF. As DNA, the CDR3 is TGTGCCAGCAGCCAAATCGGACTAGAGGGGGAGACCCAGTACTTC.

J is TRBJ2-1 and V is TRBV20-1, with TRBD1 matching 7 bases. The trim removed 5 bases at V and 0 bases at J, leaving 7 bases unmatched. Germline V gives CDR1 DFQATT, CDR2 SNEGSKA (reference sequence). This CDR3 region has 15 residues. The CDR3 sequence: CSAFFRQGSYNEQFF. The CDR3 nucleotides read TGCAGTGCTTTTTTCCGACAGGGCTCCTACAATGAGCAGTTCTTC.

The V call is TRBV7-8, the J call TRBJ2-1; D might be TRBD1 (6 bases). The CDR3 length is 13 residues. Trimming left V 10 bases short and J 5 bases short, with 15 bases between. Germline V CDR1 and CDR2: SGHVS, FQNEAQ. DNA of the CDR3: TGTGCCATTACCGGGACAAGAAACAATGAGCAGTTCTTC. Its translation is CAITGTRNNEQFF.

This clonotype was detected once. The chain uses TRBV19 and TRBJ2-6; tentative D call: TRBD2 (6 bases). Germline values: CDR1 LNHDA, CDR2 SQIVND (reference sequence). The CDR3 loop spans 19 amino acids. V lost 6 bases and J lost 5, with 26 bases in between. The CDR3 spells CASSFTPRDGFLWANVLTF. The CDR3 DNA reads TGTGCCAGTAGCTTCACTCCGCGGGACGGCTTCCTCTGGGCCAACGTCCTGACTTTC. Using reference TRBV19 and TRBJ2-6 for the parts outside the CDR3, the full variable domain is DGGITQSPKYLFRKEGQNVTLSCEQNLNHDAMYWYRQDPGQGLRLIYYSQIVNDFQKGDIAEGYSVSREKKESFPLTVTSAQKNPTAFYLCASSFTPRDGFLWANVLTFGAGSRLTVL.

V is TRBV5-5 and J is TRBJ1-1; D call uncertain. CDR3 length equals 15 residues. Germline CDR1 is SGHKS and CDR2 is YYEKEE (reference sequence). Trimming removed 0 bases at V and 3 bases at J, with 12 bases between. DNA for the CDR3: TGTGCCAGCAGCTTGGTCGGGGAACAATACACTGAAGCTTTCTTT. This gives the protein CASSLVGEQYTEAFF.

To note about this clonotype: This sequence may be a read error, since a much larger clone differs from it by one base. This chain joins TRBV7-6 and TRBJ2-3; the D is unclear. CDR1 is SGHVS, CDR2 FNYEAQ, per germline. The V and J ends lost 5 bases and 4 bases respectively, with 7 bases between them. This CDR3 has 12 residues. CDR3: CASSPDPDTQYF. CDR3 sequence (DNA): TGTGCCAGCAGCCCCGACCCAGATACGCAGTATTTT.

CDR3 in DNA: TGCAGTGCTAGAGATCCCACGGACCGGGAAGCCAAAAACATTCAGTACTTC. The encoded protein is CSARDPTDREAKNIQYF. This chain uses TRBV20-1 with TRBJ2-4, with a weak D call TRBD2 (5 bases). CDR1 and CDR2 from the germline V gene are DFQATT and SNEGSKA (reference sequence). The CDR3 sequence is 17 residues long. V was shortened by 0 bases and J by 0 bases, with 15 bases between the two germline ends.

This chain joins TRBV15 and TRBJ1-1; no firm D call. Per germline, CDR1 LNHNV and CDR2 YYDKDF (reference sequence). This CDR3 contains 14 residues. Trimming removed 2 bases from V and 2 bases from J, with 9 bases in between. CDR3 nucleotides: TGTGCCACCAGCAGAACTCGAGGTAACACTGAAGCTTTCTTT. Translating gives CATSRTRGNTEAFF.

This clonotype was seen at least ten times. V gene TRBV12-3 or TRBV12-4 combines with J gene TRBJ1-1; D remains ambiguous. V was pared by 8 bases and J by 1 base, with 11 bases between. The CDR3 extends over 13 amino acids. CDR3 coding DNA: TGTGCCAGCTTCCCGGGTGAGAACACTGAAGCTTTCTTT. Amino acid sequence: CASFPGENTEAFF.

This clonotype was seen ten or more times. The rearrangement joins TRBV7-3 to TRBJ2-2; 8 positions match TRBD1. With V trimmed by 0 bases and J by 7 bases, 4 bases remained unmatched. This CDR3 contains 15 residues. The germline V gene encodes CDR1 SGHTA and CDR2 FQGTGA. CDR3: CASSLTGQGVGELFF. The CDR3 region has the DNA TGTGCCAGCAGCTTAACCGGACAGGGTGTCGGGGAGCTGTTTTTT.